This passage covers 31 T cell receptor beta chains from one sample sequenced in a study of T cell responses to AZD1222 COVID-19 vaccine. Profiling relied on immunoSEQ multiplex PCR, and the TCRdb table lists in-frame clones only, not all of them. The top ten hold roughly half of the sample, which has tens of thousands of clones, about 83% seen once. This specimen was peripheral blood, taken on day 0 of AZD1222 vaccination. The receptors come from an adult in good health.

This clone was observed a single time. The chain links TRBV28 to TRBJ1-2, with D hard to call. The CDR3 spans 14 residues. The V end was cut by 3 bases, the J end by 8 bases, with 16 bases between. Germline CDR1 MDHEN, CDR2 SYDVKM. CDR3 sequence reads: CASSLPGRGGGYTF. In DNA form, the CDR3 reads TGTGCCAGCAGTTTGCCCGGGAGAGGAGGCGGCTACACCTTC.

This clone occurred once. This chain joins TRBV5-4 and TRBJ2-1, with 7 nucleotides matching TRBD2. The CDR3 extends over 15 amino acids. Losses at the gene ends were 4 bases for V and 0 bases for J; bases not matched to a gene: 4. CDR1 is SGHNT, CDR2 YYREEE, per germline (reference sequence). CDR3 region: CASSPTSDSYNEQFF. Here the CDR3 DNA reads TGTGCCAGCAGCCCCACTAGCGACTCCTACAATGAGCAGTTCTTC.

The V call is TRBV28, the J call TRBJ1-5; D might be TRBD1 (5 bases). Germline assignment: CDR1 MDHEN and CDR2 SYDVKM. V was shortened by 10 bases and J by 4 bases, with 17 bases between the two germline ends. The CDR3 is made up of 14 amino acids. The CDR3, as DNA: TGTGCCACCACCACCGGGACCCAGAATCAGCCCCAGCATTTT. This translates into CATTTGTQNQPQHF.

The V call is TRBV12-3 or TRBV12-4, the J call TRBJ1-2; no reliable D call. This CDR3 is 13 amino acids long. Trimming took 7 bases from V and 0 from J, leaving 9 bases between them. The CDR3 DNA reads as TGTGCCAGCACCCTGTGGGCTAACTATGGCTACACCTTC. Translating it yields CASTLWANYGYTF.

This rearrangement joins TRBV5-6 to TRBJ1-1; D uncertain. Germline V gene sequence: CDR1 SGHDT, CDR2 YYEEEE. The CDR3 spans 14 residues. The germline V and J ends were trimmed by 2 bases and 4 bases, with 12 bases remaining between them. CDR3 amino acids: CASSFTSSGTEAFF. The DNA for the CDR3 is TGTGCCAGCAGCTTTACTTCATCGGGCACTGAAGCTTTCTTT.

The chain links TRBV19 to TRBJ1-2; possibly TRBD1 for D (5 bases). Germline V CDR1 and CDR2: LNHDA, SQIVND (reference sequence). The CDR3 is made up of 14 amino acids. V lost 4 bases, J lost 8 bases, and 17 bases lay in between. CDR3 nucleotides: TGTGCCAGTAGTACGAGCGGGACCCGAAGGGGCTACACCTTC. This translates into CASSTSGTRRGYTF.

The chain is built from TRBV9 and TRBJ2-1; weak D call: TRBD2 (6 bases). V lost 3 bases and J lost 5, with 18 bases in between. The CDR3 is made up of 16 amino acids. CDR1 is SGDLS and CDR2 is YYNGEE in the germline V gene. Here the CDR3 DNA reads TGTGCCAGCAGCGCCGGGGGAGGTGGCCGCAACAATGAGCAGTTCTTC. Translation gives CASSAGGGGRNNEQFF.

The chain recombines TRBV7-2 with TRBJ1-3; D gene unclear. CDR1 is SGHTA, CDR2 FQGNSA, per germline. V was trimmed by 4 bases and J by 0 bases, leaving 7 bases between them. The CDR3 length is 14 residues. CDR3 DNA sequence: TGTGCCAGCAGCTCACACTTCTCTGGAAACACCATATATTTT. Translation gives CASSSHFSGNTIYF.

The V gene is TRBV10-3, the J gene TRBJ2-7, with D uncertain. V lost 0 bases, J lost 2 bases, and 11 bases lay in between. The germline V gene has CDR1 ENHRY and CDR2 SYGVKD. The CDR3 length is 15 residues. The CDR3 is CAISESVADPYEQYF. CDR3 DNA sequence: TGTGCCATCAGTGAGTCGGTAGCAGATCCCTACGAGCAGTACTTC.

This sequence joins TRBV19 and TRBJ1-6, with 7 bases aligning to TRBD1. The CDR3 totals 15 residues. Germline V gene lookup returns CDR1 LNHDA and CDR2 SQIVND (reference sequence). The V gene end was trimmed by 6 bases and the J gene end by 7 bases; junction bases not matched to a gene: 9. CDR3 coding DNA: TGTGCCAGTAGCGACAGGGCGTCCGTGAATTCACCCCTCCACTTT. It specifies CASSDRASVNSPLHF.

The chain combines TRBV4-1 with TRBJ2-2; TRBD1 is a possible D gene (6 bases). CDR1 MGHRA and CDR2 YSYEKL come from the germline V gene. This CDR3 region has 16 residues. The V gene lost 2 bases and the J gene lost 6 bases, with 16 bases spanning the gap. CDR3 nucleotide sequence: TGCGCCAGCAGCCAATTCAGGCCAGGGGTGGCCGGGGAGCTGTTTTTT. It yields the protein CASSQFRPGVAGELFF.

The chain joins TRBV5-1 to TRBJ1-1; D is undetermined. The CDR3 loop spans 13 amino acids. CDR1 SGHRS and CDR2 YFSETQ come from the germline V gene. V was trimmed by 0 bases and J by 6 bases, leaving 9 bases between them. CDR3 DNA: TGCGCCAGCAGCTTGGGGTCTGGGCCTGAAGCTTTCTTT. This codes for CASSLGSGPEAFF.

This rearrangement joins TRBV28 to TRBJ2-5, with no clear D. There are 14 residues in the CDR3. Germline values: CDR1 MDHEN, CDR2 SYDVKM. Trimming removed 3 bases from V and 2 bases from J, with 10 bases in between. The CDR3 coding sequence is TGTGCCAGCAGTTTGTTGGTGGGGCAAGAGACCCAGTACTTC. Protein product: CASSLLVGQETQYF.

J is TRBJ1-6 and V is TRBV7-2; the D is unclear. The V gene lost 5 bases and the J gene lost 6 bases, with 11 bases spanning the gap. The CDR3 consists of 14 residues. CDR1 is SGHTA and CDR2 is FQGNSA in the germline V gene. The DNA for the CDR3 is TGTGCCAGCAGCCTAACCAACAGTAATTCACCCCTCCACTTT. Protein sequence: CASSLTNSNSPLHF.

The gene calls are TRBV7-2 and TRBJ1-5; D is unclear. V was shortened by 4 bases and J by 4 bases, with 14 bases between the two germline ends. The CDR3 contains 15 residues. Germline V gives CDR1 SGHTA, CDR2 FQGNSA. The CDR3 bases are TGTGCCAGCAGCTCATTCGGAGGTCAAAATCAGCCCCAGCATTTT. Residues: CASSSFGGQNQPQHF.

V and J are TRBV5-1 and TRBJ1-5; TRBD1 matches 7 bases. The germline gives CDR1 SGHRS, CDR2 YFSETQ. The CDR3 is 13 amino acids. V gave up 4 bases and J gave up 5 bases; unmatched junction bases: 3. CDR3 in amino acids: CASSTDRDQPQHF. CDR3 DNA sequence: TGCGCCAGCAGCACCGACAGGGATCAGCCCCAGCATTTT.

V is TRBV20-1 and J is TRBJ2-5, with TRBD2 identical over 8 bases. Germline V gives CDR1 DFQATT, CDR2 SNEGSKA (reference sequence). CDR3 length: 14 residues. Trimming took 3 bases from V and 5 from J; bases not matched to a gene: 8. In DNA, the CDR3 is TGCAGTGCTAGTGTGTCGGGGGGGCGGGAGACCCAGTACTTC. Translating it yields CSASVSGGRETQYF.

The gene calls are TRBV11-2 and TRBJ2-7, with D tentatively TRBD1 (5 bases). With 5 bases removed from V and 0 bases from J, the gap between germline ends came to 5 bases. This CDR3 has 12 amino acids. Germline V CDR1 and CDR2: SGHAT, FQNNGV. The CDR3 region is CASSGHSYEQYF. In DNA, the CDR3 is TGTGCCAGCAGCGGACACTCCTACGAGCAGTACTTC.

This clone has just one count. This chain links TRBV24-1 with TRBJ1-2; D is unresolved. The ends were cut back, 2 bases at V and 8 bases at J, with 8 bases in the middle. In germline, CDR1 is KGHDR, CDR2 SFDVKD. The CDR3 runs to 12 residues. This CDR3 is CATSDSTRGYTF. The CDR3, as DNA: TGTGCCACCAGTGATTCTACACGGGGCTACACCTTC.

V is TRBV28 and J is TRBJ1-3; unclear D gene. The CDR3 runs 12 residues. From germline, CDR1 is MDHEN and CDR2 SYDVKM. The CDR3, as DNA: TGTGCTGTGAAGAGCTCTGGAAACACCATATATTTT. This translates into CAVKSSGNTIYF. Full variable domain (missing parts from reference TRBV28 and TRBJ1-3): DVKVTQSSRYLVKRTGEKVFLECVQDMDHENMFWYRQDPGLGLRLIYFSYDVKMKEKGDIPEGYSVSREKKERFSLILESASTNQTSMYLCAVKSSGNTIYFGEGSWLTVV.

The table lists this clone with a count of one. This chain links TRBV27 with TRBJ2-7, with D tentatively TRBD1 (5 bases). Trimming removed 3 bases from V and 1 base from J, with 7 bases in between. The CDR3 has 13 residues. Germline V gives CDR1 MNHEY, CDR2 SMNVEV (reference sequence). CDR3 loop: CASSLTASYEQYF. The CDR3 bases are TGTGCCAGCAGTTTGACAGCTTCCTACGAGCAGTACTTC.

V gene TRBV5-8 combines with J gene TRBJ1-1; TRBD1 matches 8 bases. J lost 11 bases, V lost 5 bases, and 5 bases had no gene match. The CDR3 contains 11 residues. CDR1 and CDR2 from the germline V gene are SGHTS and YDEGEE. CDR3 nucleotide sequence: TGTGCCAGCAGACGACAGGGGTGGGCTTTCTTT. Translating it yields CASRRQGWAFF.

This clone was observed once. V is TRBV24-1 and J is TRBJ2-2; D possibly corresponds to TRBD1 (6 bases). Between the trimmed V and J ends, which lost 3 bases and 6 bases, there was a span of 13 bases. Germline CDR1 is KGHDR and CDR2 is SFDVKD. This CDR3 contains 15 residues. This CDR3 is CATSDRVQGPGELFF. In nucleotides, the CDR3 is TGTGCCACCAGTGATCGCGTCCAGGGGCCCGGGGAGCTGTTTTTT.

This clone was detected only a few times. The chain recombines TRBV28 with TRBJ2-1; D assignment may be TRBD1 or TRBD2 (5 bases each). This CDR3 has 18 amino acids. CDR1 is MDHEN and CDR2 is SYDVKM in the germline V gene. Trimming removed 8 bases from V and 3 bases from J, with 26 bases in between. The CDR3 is CASSSGAGPGQSYNEQFF. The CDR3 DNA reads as TGTGCCAGCTCCTCCGGGGCGGGCCCCGGTCAGAGCTACAATGAGCAGTTCTTC. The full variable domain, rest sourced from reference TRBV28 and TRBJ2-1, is DVKVTQSSRYLVKRTGEKVFLECVQDMDHENMFWYRQDPGLGLRLIYFSYDVKMKEKGDIPEGYSVSREKKERFSLILESASTNQTSMYLCASSSGAGPGQSYNEQFFGPGTRLTVL.

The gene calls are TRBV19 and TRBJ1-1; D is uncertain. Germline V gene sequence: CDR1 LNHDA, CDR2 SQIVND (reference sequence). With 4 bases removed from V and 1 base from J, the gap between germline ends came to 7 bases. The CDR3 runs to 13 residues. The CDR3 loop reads CASSSRSNTEAFF. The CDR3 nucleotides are TGTGCCAGTAGTAGCAGGTCGAACACTGAAGCTTTCTTT. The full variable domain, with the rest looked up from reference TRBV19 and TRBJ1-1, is DGGITQSPKYLFRKEGQNVTLSCEQNLNHDAMYWYRQDPGQGLRLIYYSQIVNDFQKGDIAEGYSVSREKKESFPLTVTSAQKNPTAFYLCASSSRSNTEAFFGQGTRLTVV.

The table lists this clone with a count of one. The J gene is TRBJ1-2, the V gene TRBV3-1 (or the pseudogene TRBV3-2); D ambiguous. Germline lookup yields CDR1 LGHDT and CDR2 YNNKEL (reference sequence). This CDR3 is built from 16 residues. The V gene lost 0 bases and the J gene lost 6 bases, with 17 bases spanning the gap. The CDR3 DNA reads TGTGCCAGCAGCCAAGATAACGTGGGAGGGATGAATGGCTACACCTTC. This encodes CASSQDNVGGMNGYTF.

DNA of the CDR3: TGTGCCTGGGACGGGAATTCACCCCTCCACTTT. This codes for CAWDGNSPLHF. The chain joins TRBV30 to TRBJ1-6; D unresolved. V lost 5 bases, J lost 7 bases, and 6 bases lay in between. Germline CDR1 GTSNPN, CDR2 SVGIG (reference sequence). This CDR3 contains 11 residues. The full variable domain, with the rest looked up from reference TRBV30 and TRBJ1-6, is SQTIHQWPATLVQPVGSPLSLECTVEGTSNPNLYWYRQAAGRGLQLLFYSVGIGQISSEVPQNLSASRPQDRQFILSSKKLLLSDSGFYLCAWDGNSPLHFGNGTRLTVT.

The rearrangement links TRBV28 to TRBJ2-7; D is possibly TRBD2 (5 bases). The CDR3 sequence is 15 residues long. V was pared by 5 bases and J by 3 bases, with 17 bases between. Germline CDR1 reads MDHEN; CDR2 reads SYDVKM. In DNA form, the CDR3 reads TGTGCCAGCAGTCCACTAGTCCCTCAGAACTACGAGCAGTACTTC. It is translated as CASSPLVPQNYEQYF.

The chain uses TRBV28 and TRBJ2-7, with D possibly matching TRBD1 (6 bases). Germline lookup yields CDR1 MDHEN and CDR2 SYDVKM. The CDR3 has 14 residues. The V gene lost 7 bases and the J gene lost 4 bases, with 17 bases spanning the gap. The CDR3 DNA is TGTGCCAGCACCACGGCCCAGACAGGATACGAGCAGTACTTC. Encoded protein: CASTTAQTGYEQYF. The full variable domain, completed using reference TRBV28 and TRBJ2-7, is DVKVTQSSRYLVKRTGEKVFLECVQDMDHENMFWYRQDPGLGLRLIYFSYDVKMKEKGDIPEGYSVSREKKERFSLILESASTNQTSMYLCASTTAQTGYEQYFGPGTRLTVT.

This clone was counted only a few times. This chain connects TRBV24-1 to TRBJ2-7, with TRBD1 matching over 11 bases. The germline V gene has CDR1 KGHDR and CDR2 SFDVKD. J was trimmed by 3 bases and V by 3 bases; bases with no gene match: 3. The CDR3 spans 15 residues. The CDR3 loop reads CATSDGQGANYEQYF. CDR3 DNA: TGTGCCACCAGTGATGGACAGGGGGCGAACTACGAGCAGTACTTC.

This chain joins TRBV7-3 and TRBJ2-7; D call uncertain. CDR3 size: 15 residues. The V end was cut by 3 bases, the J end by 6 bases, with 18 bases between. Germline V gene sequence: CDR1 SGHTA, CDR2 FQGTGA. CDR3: CASSLGNHPQSEQYF. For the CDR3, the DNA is TGTGCCAGCAGCTTGGGGAACCACCCTCAGAGCGAGCAGTACTTC.